The rows below give T cell receptor beta chains drawn from one sample of a study of CD4 T cells in relation to SARS-CoV-2 and coronaviruses. Generated by immunoSEQ multiplex PCR, the TCRdb table keeps only in-frame clones and is missing some. The sample comprises about 24,000 clones, 65% to 80% of which are singletons, and about 14% rests with the top ten. These receptors lack a known antigen. Sequenced input: CD4+ T cells from PBMCs, cultured in vitro. Every receptor here comes from a human donor in good health. CDR3s include the opening cysteine and the closing phenylalanine or tryptophan. A D gene is named only where the DNA matches it firmly. Only some rows state a clone size, as once, few, many or a class for expanded clones.

clone size	V gene	D gene	J gene	CDR3 DNA	CDR3 protein
few	TRBV11-3	.	TRBJ2-7	TGTGCCAGCAGCCCCCGGATCGACGAGCAGTACTTC	CASSPRIDEQYF
.	TRBV6-5	TRBD1	TRBJ1-2	TGTGCCAGCAGTTTCGACAGGGTTCATGGCTACACCTTC	CASSFDRVHGYTF
few	TRBV5-1	.	TRBJ1-2	TGCGCCAGCAGCTTGGACGGTACTATGTCCTATGGCTACACCTTC	CASSLDGTMSYGYTF
.	TRBV10-3	TRBD2	TRBJ2-3	TGTGCCATCAGTGATCGAGGACTAGCGGGAGAAACAGATACGCAGTATTTT	CAISDRGLAGETDTQYF
few	TRBV25-1	.	TRBJ2-2	TGTGCCAGCAGATCGTCCGCCGGGGAGCTGTTTTTT	CASRSSAGELFF
.	TRBV29-1	TRBD1	TRBJ2-1	TGCAGCGGGAAGACAGGGGTATTAAGCAATGAGCAGTTCTTC	CSGKTGVLSNEQFF
.	TRBV18	TRBD1	TRBJ2-3	TGTGCCGGACGAATAGGGAACTCAGGGGGTACGCAGTATTTT	CAGRIGNSGGTQYF
few	TRBV7-3	.	TRBJ2-7	TGTGCCAGCAGCCCAAGGGGGGGCGTGAACGAGCAGTACTTC	CASSPRGGVNEQYF
once	TRBV7-3	.	TRBJ2-3	TGTGCCAGCAGCTTAAGACCGACAGATACGCAGTATTTT	CASSLRPTDTQYF
once	TRBV7-3	TRBD2	TRBJ2-1	TGTGCCAGCAGCTTCGGCGGACTAGCGGGAGCCTACAATGAGCAGTTCTTC	CASSFGGLAGAYNEQFF
.	TRBV7-2	.	TRBJ1-3	TGTGCCAGCAGCTTAGCCCCCCCGATAGGTCGTTCTGGAAACACCATATATTTT	CASSLAPPIGRSGNTIYF
.	TRBV2	TRBD1	TRBJ1-5	TGTGCCAGCAGTGAGCAGGGGGGTCATCAGCCCCAGCATTTT	CASSEQGGHQPQHF
.	TRBV5-1	.	TRBJ1-4	TGCGCCAGCAGCTTGGCCGGGCAGCCTAATGAAAAACTGTTTTTT	CASSLAGQPNEKLFF
.	TRBV3-1/TRBV3-2	.	TRBJ2-2	TGTGCCAGCAGCTTCCGGGACCGAACCGGGGAGCTGTTTTTT	CASSFRDRTGELFF
once	TRBV5-3	.	TRBJ2-3	TGTGCCAGAAGCTTGGAGGTGGGGCGGTTTGGGGTAGATACGCAGTATTTT	CARSLEVGRFGVDTQYF
.	TRBV7-3	.	TRBJ1-2	TGTGCCAGCAGCCCCGGTCCCCCGGACGGGGTTAAGGGCTACACCTTC	CASSPGPPDGVKGYTF